There are a few counts of the clone carrying this T cell receptor (beta chain). Its cognate antigen is unknown. This specimen comes from a study of radiotherapy plus CTLA-4 blockade in lung cancer. The study, taken as a whole, reports: Early clone dynamics of blood T cells, plus interferon-beta, reportedly predicted response best.

Produced via immunoSEQ multiplex PCR; TCRdb's table is partial and in-frame only. The data show more than 95,000 clones, 65% to 75% seen once. CDR1 and CDR2 (germline): LNHDA, SQIVND (reference sequence). V shed 6 bases, J shed 3 bases, and the junction held 8 bases outside the gene matches. The CDR3 runs 15 residues. The J gene is TRBJ2-1, the V gene TRBV19, with TRBD2 matching over 7 bases. The source is a human donor with non-small cell lung cancer who had a partial response to radiotherapy plus ipilimumab. Some clones in this sample may be carry-over from other donors' samples. The source was peripheral blood, collected from a patient treated with radiotherapy plus ipilimumab. The CDR3 reads CASSPAGSGYNEQFF. The CDR3 DNA sequence: TGTGCCAGTAGCCCAGCGGGGTCAGGCTACAATGAGCAGTTCTTC.